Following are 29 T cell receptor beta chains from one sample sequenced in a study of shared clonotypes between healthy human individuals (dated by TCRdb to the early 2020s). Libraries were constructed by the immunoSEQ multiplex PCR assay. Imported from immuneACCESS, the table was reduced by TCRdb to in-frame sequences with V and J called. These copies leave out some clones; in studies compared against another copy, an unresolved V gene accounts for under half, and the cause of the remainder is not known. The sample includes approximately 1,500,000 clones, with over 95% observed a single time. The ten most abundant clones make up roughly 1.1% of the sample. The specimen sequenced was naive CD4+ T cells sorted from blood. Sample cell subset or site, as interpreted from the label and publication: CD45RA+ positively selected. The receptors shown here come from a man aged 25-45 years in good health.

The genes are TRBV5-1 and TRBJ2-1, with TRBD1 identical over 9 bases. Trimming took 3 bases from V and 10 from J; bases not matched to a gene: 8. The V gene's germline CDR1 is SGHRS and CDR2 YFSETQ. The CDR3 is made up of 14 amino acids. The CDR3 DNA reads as TGCGCCAGCAGCTATCCGGGACAGGGTTGGGAGCAGTTCTTC. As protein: CASSYPGQGWEQFF.

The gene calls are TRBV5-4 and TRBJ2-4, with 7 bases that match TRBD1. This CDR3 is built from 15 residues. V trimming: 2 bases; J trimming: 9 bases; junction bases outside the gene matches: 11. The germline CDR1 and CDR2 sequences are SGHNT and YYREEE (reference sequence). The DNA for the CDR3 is TGTGCCAGCAGCTTTTCAGGGGGTGGTATTGGCATTCAGTACTTC. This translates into CASSFSGGGIGIQYF.

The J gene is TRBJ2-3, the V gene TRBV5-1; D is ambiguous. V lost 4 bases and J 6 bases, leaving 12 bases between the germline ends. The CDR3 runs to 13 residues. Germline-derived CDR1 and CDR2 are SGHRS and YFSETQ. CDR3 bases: TGCGCCAGCAGCCAGAGGAATATGGATACGCAGTATTTT. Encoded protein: CASSQRNMDTQYF.

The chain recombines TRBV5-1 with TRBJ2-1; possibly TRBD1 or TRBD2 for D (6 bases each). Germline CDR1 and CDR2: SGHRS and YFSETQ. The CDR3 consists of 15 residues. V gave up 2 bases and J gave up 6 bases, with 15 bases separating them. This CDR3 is CASSFPGAPGNEQFF. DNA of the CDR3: TGCGCCAGCAGCTTTCCGGGGGCGCCCGGCAATGAGCAGTTCTTC.

CDR3 sequence (DNA): TGTGCCAGCAGCGTCGGACAGGGGGCGCGAATGAGTACTGAAGCTTTCTTT. Its translation is CASSVGQGARMSTEAFF. The chain combines TRBV9 with TRBJ1-1; 11 nucleotides match TRBD1. V lost 2 bases, J lost 5 bases, and 11 bases stayed unmatched. The CDR3 is 17 amino acids. CDR1 SGDLS and CDR2 YYNGEE come from the germline V gene.

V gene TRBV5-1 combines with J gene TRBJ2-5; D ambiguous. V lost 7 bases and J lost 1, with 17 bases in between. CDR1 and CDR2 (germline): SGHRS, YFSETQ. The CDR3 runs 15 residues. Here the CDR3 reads CASWSGSPIQETQYF. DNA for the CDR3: TGCGCCAGCTGGAGTGGCAGCCCGATCCAAGAGACCCAGTACTTC.

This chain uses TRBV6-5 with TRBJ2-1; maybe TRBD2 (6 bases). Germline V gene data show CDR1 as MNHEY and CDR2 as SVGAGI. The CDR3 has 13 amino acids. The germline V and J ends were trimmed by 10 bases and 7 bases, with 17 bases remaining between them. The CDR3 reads CATGDSLTNEQFF. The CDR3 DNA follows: TGTGCCACCGGGGACTCCTTAACTAATGAGCAGTTCTTC.

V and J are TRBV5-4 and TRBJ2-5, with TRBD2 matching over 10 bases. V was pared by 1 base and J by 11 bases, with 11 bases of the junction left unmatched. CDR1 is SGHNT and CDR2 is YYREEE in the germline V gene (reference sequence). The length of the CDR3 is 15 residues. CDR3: CASSLYLAGAGEQYF. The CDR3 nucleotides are TGTGCCAGCAGCTTGTATCTAGCGGGAGCGGGGGAGCAGTACTTC.

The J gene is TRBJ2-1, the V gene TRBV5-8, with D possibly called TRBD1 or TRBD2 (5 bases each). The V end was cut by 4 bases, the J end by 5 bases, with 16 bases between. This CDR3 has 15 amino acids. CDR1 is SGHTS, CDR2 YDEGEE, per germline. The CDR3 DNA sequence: TGTGCCAGCAGCCCGAAGGGGAGAGCCCACAATGAGCAGTTCTTC. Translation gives CASSPKGRAHNEQFF.

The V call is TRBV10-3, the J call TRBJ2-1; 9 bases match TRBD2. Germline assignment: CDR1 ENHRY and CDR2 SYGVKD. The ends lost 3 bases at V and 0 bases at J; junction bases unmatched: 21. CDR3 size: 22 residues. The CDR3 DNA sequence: TGTGCCATCAGTGATGCGGGAACTGGTAGCGGGGGAATACCGAGCTCCTACAATGAGCAGTTCTTC. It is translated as CAISDAGTGSGGIPSSYNEQFF.

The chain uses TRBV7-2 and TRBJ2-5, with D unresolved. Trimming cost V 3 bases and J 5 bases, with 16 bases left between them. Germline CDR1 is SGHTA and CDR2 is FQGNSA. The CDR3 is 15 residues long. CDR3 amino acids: CASSLVADREETQYF. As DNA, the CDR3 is TGTGCCAGCAGCTTGGTGGCCGACCGCGAGGAGACCCAGTACTTC.

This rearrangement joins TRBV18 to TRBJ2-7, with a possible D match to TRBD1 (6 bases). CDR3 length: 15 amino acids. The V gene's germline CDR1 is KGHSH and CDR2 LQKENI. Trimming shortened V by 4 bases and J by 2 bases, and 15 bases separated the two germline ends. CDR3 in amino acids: CASSQEQGIAYEQYF. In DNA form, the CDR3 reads TGTGCCAGCTCACAGGAGCAGGGGATAGCCTACGAGCAGTACTTC.

This CDR3 is CASSPLPGLAGSQETQYF. The CDR3 DNA is TGTGCCAGCTCACCGCTCCCGGGACTAGCGGGCAGCCAAGAGACCCAGTACTTC. The V call is TRBV18, the J call TRBJ2-5, with 12 positions matching TRBD2. The CDR3 consists of 18 residues. The germline CDR1 and CDR2 sequences are KGHSH and LQKENI. J gave up 1 base and V 3 bases, and 9 bases lay outside the gene matches.

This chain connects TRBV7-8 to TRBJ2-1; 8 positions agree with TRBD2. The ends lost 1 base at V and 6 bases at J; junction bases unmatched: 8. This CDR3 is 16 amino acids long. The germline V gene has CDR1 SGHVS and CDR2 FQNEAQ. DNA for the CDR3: TGTGCCAGCAGCTTAGTAGGGGGGCTAGCGGGCAATGAGCAGTTCTTC. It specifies CASSLVGGLAGNEQFF.

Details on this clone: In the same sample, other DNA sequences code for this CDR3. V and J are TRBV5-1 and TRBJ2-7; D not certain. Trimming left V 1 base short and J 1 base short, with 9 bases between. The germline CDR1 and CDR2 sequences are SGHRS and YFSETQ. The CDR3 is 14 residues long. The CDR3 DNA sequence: TGCGCCAGCAGCTTGAAAGGAGTGTCCTACGAGCAGTACTTC. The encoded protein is CASSLKGVSYEQYF.

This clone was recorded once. CDR3 DNA: TGTGCCAGCAGCGTAGCCCCAACAACTAGCGGGGAGACCCAGTACTTC. This codes for CASSVAPTTSGETQYF. The chain joins TRBV9 to TRBJ2-5, with 9 bases lining up with TRBD2. Germline V CDR1 and CDR2: SGDLS, YYNGEE. After removal of 0 bases from V and 5 bases from J, the junction contained 8 bases not matched to a gene. The CDR3 totals 16 residues.

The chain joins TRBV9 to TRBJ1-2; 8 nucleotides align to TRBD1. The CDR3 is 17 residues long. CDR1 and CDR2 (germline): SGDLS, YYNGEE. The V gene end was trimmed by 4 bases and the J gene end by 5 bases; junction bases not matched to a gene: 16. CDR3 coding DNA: TGTGCCAGCAGCCTCAACCCCTTGGACAGGGTCGAATATGGCTACACCTTC. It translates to CASSLNPLDRVEYGYTF.

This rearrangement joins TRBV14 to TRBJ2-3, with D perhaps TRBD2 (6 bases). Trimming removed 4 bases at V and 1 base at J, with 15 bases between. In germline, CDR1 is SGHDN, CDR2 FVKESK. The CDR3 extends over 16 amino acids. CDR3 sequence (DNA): TGTGCCAGCAGCCCCCAGCGGGTACTACGCACAGATACGCAGTATTTT. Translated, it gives CASSPQRVLRTDTQYF.

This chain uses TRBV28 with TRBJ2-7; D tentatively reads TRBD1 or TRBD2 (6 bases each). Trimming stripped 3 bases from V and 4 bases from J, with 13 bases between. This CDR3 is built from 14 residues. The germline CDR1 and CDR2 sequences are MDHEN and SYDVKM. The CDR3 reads CASSFPGARYEQYF. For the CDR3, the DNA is TGTGCCAGCAGTTTCCCGGGGGCAAGATACGAGCAGTACTTC.

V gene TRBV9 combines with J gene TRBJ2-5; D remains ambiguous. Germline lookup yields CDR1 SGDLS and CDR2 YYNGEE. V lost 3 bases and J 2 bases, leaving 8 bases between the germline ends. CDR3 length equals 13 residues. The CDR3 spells CASSGRRQETQYF. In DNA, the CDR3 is TGTGCCAGCAGCGGTCGCAGACAAGAGACCCAGTACTTC.

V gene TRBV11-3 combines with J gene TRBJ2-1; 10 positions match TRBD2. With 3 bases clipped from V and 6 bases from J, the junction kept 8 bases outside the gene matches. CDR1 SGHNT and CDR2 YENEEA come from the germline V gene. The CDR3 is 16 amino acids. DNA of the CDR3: TGTGCCAGCAGCTTTCGGGGTAGCGGGAGGCTCAATGAGCAGTTCTTC. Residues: CASSFRGSGRLNEQFF. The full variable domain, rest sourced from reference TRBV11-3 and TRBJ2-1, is EAGVVQSPRYKIIEKKQPVAFWCNPISGHNTLYWYLQNLGQGPELLIRYENEEAVDDSQLPKDRFSAERLKGVDSTLKIQPAELGDSAVYLCASSFRGSGRLNEQFFGPGTRLTVL.

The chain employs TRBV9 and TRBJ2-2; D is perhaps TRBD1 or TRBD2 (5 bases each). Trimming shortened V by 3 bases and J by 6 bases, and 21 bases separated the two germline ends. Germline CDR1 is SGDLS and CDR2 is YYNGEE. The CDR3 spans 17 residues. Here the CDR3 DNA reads TGTGCCAGCAGCGGCACATGGGGACCCACCGTGTCCGGGGAGCTGTTTTTT. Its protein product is CASSGTWGPTVSGELFF.

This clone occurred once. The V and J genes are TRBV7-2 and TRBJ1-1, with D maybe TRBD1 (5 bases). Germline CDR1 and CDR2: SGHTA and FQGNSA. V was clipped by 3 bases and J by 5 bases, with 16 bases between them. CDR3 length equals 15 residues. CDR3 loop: CASSLGGARRTEAFF. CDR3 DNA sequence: TGTGCCAGCAGCTTGGGCGGGGCTCGACGTACTGAAGCTTTCTTT.

The CDR3 here is CASSLVGQDQPQHF. CDR3 nucleotide sequence: TGTGCCAGCAGCTTGGTAGGACAGGACCAGCCCCAGCATTTT. The gene calls are TRBV7-2 and TRBJ1-5; 7 bases agree with TRBD1. V gave up 3 bases and J gave up 7 bases; unmatched junction bases: 6. The CDR3 is 14 amino acids. Germline loops: CDR1 SGHTA, CDR2 FQGNSA.

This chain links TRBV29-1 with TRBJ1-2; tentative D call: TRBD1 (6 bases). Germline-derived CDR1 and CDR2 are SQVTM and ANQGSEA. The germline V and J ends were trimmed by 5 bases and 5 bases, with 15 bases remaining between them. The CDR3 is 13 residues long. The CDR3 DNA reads TGCAGCGTTCGGGACACGGGCTCATATGGCTACACCTTC. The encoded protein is CSVRDTGSYGYTF.

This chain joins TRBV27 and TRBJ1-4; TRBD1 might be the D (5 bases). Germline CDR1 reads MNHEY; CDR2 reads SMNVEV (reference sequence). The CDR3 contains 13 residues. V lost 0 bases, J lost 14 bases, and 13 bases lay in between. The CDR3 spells CASSLSNSGLLFF. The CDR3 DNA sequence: TGTGCCAGCAGTTTATCAAATTCGGGACTGCTGTTTTTT.

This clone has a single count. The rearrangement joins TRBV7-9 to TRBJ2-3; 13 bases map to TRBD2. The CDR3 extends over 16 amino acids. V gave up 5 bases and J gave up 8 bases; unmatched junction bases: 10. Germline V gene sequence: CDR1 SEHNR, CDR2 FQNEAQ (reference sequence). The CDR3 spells CASSPGLAGVSGTQYF. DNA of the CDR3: TGTGCCAGCAGCCCCGGACTAGCGGGAGTCTCGGGTACGCAGTATTTT.

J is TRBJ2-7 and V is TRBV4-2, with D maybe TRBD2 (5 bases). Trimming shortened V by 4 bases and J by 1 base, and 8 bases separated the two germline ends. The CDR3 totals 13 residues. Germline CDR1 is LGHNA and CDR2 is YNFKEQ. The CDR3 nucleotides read TGTGCCAGCAGCCCGCCGGGGTCCTACGAGCAGTACTTC. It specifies CASSPPGSYEQYF.

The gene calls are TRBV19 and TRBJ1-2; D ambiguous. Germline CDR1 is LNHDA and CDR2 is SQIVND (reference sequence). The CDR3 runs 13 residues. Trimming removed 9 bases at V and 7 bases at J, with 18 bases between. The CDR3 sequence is CASSSEIRSGYTF. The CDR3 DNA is TGTGCCAGCAGCTCCGAAATTAGGTCTGGCTACACCTTC.